Below are 24 T cell receptor beta chains sequenced from a single sample in a study of identical twins. TCRdb analysed the 5' RACE reads with MiXCR anew, one entry per CDR3 protein. The profile covers roughly 720,000 distinct CDR3 sequences, with approximately 18% appearing a single time and roughly 13% taken by the ten largest. Another study also made use of these data, one on T cells expressing NK-cell markers.

The specimen was PBMCs. All receptors come from a woman in her late teens or twenties in good health.

This clonotype was counted a few times. The rearrangement links TRBV7-9 to TRBJ1-1; D ambiguous. The germline V gene encodes CDR1 SEHNR and CDR2 FQNEAQ (reference sequence). Trimming took off 7 bases at V and 1 base at J, with 4 bases between the two ends. The length of the CDR3 is 11 residues. The CDR3 loop is CASTTNTEAFF. DNA of the CDR3: TGTGCCAGCACCACGAACACTGAAGCTTTCTTT.

The table lists this clonotype with a few counts. The chain couples TRBV10-3 to TRBJ2-7; TRBD2 aligns across 8 bases. The V and J ends lost 7 bases and 4 bases, in that order; junction bases with no gene match: 9. This CDR3 comprises 14 residues. Germline-derived CDR1 and CDR2 are ENHRY and SYGVKD. In nucleotides, the CDR3 is TGTGCCATCAAAGGGAATAGCGGGGATTACGAGCAGTACTTC. Translation: CAIKGNSGDYEQYF.

This clonotype was found a few times. The J gene is TRBJ2-1, the V gene TRBV20-1; a possible D gene is TRBD2 (5 bases). Germline CDR1 is DFQATT and CDR2 is SNEGSKA (reference sequence). The CDR3 is 13 residues long. V was cut by 3 bases and J by 2 bases, with 8 bases left in between. CDR3 coding DNA: TGCAGTGCTAGCTTCGGGACCTACAATGAGCAGTTCTTC. This translates into CSASFGTYNEQFF.

This clonotype was recorded a few times. The rearrangement links TRBV12-3 or TRBV12-4 to TRBJ1-5; D is uncertain. The CDR3 loop spans 14 amino acids. Trimming stripped 8 bases from V and 4 bases from J, with 15 bases between. The DNA for the CDR3 is TGTGCCAGCGGCCTTAGTGTGGCAAATCAGCCCCAGCATTTT. This encodes CASGLSVANQPQHF.

The chain combines TRBV12-3 or TRBV12-4 with TRBJ2-4; tentative D call: TRBD2 (6 bases). V lost 2 bases and J 2 bases, leaving 7 bases between the germline ends. This CDR3 has 14 amino acids. The DNA of the CDR3 is TGTGCCAGCAGTTTACGGGGGTCCAAAAACATTCAGTACTTC. The encoded protein is CASSLRGSKNIQYF.

In nucleotides, the CDR3 is TGCAGTGCTAGAAGTTTCGGAGGGCAGGTAAATTACGAGCAGTACTTC. Protein: CSARSFGGQVNYEQYF. This chain uses TRBV20-1 with TRBJ2-7, with D possibly TRBD2 on 6 matching bases. Per the germline V gene, CDR1 is DFQATT and CDR2 is SNEGSKA (reference sequence). The V end lost 2 bases, the J end lost 4 bases, and 21 bases lay between the germline ends. The CDR3 runs 16 residues.

This rearrangement joins TRBV20-1 to TRBJ1-2; D is possibly TRBD1 (6 bases). V was pared by 6 bases and J by 6 bases, with 14 bases between. From germline, CDR1 is DFQATT and CDR2 SNEGSKA (reference sequence). This CDR3 spans 12 amino acids. The CDR3 DNA is TGCAGTGCCGGGGTGGGGGCGGATGGCTACACCTTC. Its translation is CSAGVGADGYTF.

In its sample, this clonotype was seen a few times. The chain carries TRBV25-1 and TRBJ1-4; the D is unclear. The CDR3 loop spans 12 amino acids. The germline V gene has CDR1 MGHDK and CDR2 SYGVNS. Trimming removed 5 bases from V and 8 bases from J, with 9 bases in between. The CDR3 coding sequence is TGTGCCAGCAGTCAAGGGTTGGAAAAACTGTTTTTT. Protein: CASSQGLEKLFF.

The chain combines TRBV20-1 with TRBJ1-1; D possibly corresponds to TRBD1 (6 bases). CDR3 length: 13 residues. The germline CDR1 and CDR2 sequences are DFQATT and SNEGSKA (reference sequence). As DNA, the CDR3 is TGCAGCGCCCGGGGGCAGCGGAACACTGAAGCTTTCTTT. It yields the protein CSARGQRNTEAFF.

In its sample, this clonotype was seen a few times. J is TRBJ2-3 and V is TRBV12-3 or TRBV12-4; D gene ambiguous. The CDR3 loop spans 13 amino acids. V lost 2 bases to trimming and J lost 4 bases, with 7 bases between them. The CDR3 DNA sequence: TGTGCCAGCAGTTTAAACGTCCCAGATACGCAGTATTTT. This gives the protein CASSLNVPDTQYF.

The CDR3 spells CSVPGWVSTDTQYF. As DNA, the CDR3 is TGCAGCGTTCCGGGTTGGGTGAGCACAGATACGCAGTATTTT. The chain is built from TRBV29-1 and TRBJ2-3; D is uncertain. There are 14 residues in the CDR3. Germline CDR1 reads SQVTM; CDR2 reads ANQGSEA. V lost 5 bases and J 0 bases, leaving 12 bases between the germline ends.

This clonotype was seen more than once but under ten times. V gene TRBV20-1 combines with J gene TRBJ2-1; 7 bases map to TRBD2. J gave up 0 bases and V 5 bases, and 4 bases lay outside the gene matches. Germline values: CDR1 DFQATT, CDR2 SNEGSKA (reference sequence). This CDR3 comprises 14 residues. CDR3 region: CSAESGISYNEQFF. DNA for the CDR3: TGCAGTGCTGAGAGCGGGATCTCCTACAATGAGCAGTTCTTC.

This clonotype was detected only a few times. This chain uses TRBV20-1 with TRBJ2-1; 7 nucleotides agree with TRBD2. The CDR3 is 13 amino acids. V gave up 2 bases and J gave up 5 bases; unmatched junction bases: 3. Per the germline V gene, CDR1 is DFQATT and CDR2 is SNEGSKA (reference sequence). The CDR3 sequence: CSARWLADNEQFF. In DNA, the CDR3 is TGCAGTGCTAGATGGCTAGCGGACAATGAGCAGTTCTTC.

A few counts support this clonotype. The chain couples TRBV29-1 to TRBJ2-1, with a weak D call TRBD2 (6 bases). Germline V gene data show CDR1 as SQVTM and CDR2 as ANQGSEA. This CDR3 region has 10 residues. The CDR3 reads CSRAGNEQFF. Here the CDR3 DNA reads TGCAGTCGCGCGGGGAATGAGCAGTTCTTC.

This clonotype was found a few times. The J gene is TRBJ2-5, the V gene TRBV7-9; D possibly uses TRBD1 or TRBD2 (5 bases each). V lost 4 bases, J lost 4 bases, and 16 bases lay in between. Per the germline V gene, CDR1 is SEHNR and CDR2 is FQNEAQ (reference sequence). The CDR3 is 15 residues long. The CDR3: CASSSGTEAAETQYF. The DNA for the CDR3 is TGTGCCAGCAGCTCTGGGACCGAGGCGGCAGAGACCCAGTACTTC.

This clonotype was found once. V usage is TRBV3-1 and J usage is TRBJ2-1, with 7 bases fitting TRBD1. Germline lookup yields CDR1 LGHDT and CDR2 YNNKEL (reference sequence). This CDR3 contains 17 residues. J was trimmed by 8 bases and V by 2 bases; bases with no gene match: 15. Here the CDR3 DNA reads TGTGCCAGCAGCCAACTCTATCGGACAGGCTCTCACGATGAGCAGTTCTTC. It is translated as CASSQLYRTGSHDEQFF.

This clonotype came up many times. The CDR3 spells CASSLGLTNTGELFF. CDR3 in DNA: TGTGCCAGCAGTTTGGGACTTACTAACACCGGGGAGCTGTTTTTT. The gene calls are TRBV12-3 or TRBV12-4 and TRBJ2-2; perhaps TRBD2 as D (6 bases). Trimming removed 3 bases from V and 2 bases from J, with 10 bases in between. The CDR3 is made up of 15 amino acids.

This clonotype occurred a few times. In DNA, the CDR3 is TGTGCCAGCAGCGTAGCCCCCGGGTTACCCACAGATACGCAGTATTTT. Protein product: CASSVAPGLPTDTQYF. The chain has TRBV9 and TRBJ2-3; D is ambiguous. The germline V gene has CDR1 SGDLS and CDR2 YYNGEE. Deletions cut 0 bases from V and 2 bases from J, with 13 bases between. The CDR3 is 16 amino acids.

This clonotype was seen many times. The chain links TRBV12-3 or TRBV12-4 to TRBJ2-1, with 8 bases matching TRBD2. J lost 7 bases, V lost 6 bases, and 17 bases had no gene match. This CDR3 has 17 residues. CDR3 nucleotides: TGTGCCAGCAGGCAACCTAGTTGGCGGGAGGTTGATAATGAGCAGTTCTTC. It translates to CASRQPSWREVDNEQFF.

This chain uses TRBV4-3 with TRBJ2-6; unclear D gene. The germline V and J ends were trimmed by 6 bases and 0 bases, with 6 bases remaining between them. The CDR3 is 14 residues long. Germline lookup yields CDR1 LGHNA and CDR2 YSLEER. The CDR3 loop reads CASRKNSGANVLTF. The CDR3 nucleotides read TGCGCCAGCAGGAAGAACTCTGGGGCCAACGTCCTGACTTTC.

This clonotype has at least ten counts. CDR3 sequence: CASSRLAGYEQYF. As DNA, the CDR3 is TGTGCCAGCAGCCGACTAGCGGGTTACGAGCAGTACTTC. This sequence joins TRBV6-6 and TRBJ2-7; TRBD2 aligns across 10 bases. After removal of 6 bases from V and 4 bases from J, the junction contained 3 bases not matched to a gene. CDR1 is MNHNY and CDR2 is SVGAGI in the germline V gene (reference sequence). The CDR3 extends over 13 amino acids.

This chain joins TRBV20-1 and TRBJ2-1; TRBD2 agrees at 9 bases. The CDR3 runs to 12 residues. V lost 6 bases to trimming and J lost 8 bases; unmatched junction nucleotides: 5. Germline CDR1 DFQATT, CDR2 SNEGSKA (reference sequence). CDR3 amino acids: CSARTSVDEQFF. CDR3 DNA: TGCAGTGCGAGGACTAGCGTGGATGAGCAGTTCTTC.

The rearrangement links TRBV20-1 to TRBJ1-5; 7 nucleotides agree with TRBD1. The CDR3 contains 14 residues. Losses at the gene ends were 6 bases for V and 5 bases for J; bases not matched to a gene: 10. Germline V gene data show CDR1 as DFQATT and CDR2 as SNEGSKA (reference sequence). The DNA for the CDR3 is TGCAGTGCGAGGGGGCAGGGTTTTCATCAGCCCCAGCATTTT. As protein: CSARGQGFHQPQHF.

CDR3 region: CATSPSGVARVGELFF. The CDR3 DNA is TGTGCCACCAGCCCCTCGGGAGTGGCAAGAGTCGGGGAGCTGTTTTTT. This sequence joins TRBV15 and TRBJ2-2, with D perhaps matching TRBD2 (6 bases). This CDR3 has 16 residues. V was shortened by 5 bases and J by 7 bases, with 20 bases between the two germline ends. CDR1 and CDR2 (germline): LNHNV, YYDKDF (reference sequence). Full variable domain (outside the CDR3, taken from reference TRBV15 and TRBJ2-2): DAMVIQNPRYQVTQFGKPVTLSCSQTLNHNVMYWYQQKSSQAPKLLFHYYDKDFNNEADTPDNFQSRRPNTSFCFLDIRSPGLGDTAMYLCATSPSGVARVGELFFGEGSRLTVL.